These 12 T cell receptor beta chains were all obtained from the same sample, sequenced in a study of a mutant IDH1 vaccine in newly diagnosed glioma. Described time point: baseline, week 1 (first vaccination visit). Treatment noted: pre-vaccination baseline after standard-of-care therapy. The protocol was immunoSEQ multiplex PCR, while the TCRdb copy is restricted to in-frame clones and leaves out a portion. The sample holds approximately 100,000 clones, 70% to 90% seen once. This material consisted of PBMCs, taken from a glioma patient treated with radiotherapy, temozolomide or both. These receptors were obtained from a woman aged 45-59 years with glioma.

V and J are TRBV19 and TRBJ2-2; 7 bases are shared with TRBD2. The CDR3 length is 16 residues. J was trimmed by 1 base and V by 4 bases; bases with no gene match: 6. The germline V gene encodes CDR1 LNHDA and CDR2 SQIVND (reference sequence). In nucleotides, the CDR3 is TGTGCCAGTAGTAGCCGGGACTACGTGAACACCGGGGAGCTGTTTTTT. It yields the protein CASSSRDYVNTGELFF.

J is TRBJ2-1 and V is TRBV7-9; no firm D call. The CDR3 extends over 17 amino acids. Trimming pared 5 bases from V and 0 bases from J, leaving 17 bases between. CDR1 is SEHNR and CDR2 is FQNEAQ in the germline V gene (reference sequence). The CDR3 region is CASSRPLQQSSYNEQFF. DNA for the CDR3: TGTGCCAGCAGCCGGCCCCTACAGCAGTCCTCCTACAATGAGCAGTTCTTC.

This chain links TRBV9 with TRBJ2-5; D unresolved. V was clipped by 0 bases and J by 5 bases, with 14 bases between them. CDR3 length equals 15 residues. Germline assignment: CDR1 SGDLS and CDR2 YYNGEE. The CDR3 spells CASSVAKVGRETQYF. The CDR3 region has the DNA TGTGCCAGCAGCGTAGCTAAGGTAGGGCGGGAGACCCAGTACTTC.

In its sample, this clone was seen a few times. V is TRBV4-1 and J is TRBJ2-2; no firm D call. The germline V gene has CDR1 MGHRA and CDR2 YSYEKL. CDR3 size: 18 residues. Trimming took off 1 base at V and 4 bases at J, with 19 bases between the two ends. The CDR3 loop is CASSQGPPRILSTGELFF. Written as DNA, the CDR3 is TGCGCCAGCAGCCAAGGGCCCCCAAGAATCCTCTCCACCGGGGAGCTGTTTTTT.

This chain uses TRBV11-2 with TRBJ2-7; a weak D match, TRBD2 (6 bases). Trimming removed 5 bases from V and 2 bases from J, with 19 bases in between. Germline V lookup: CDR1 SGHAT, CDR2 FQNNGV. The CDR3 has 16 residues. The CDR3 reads CASSPSTGGIAYEQYF. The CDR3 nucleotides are TGTGCCAGCAGCCCAAGTACGGGCGGGATCGCCTACGAGCAGTACTTC. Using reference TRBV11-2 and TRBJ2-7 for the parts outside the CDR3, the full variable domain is EAGVAQSPRYKIIEKRQSVAFWCNPISGHATLYWYQQILGQGPKLLIQFQNNGVVDDSQLPKDRFSAERLKGVDSTLKIQPAKLEDSAVYLCASSPSTGGIAYEQYFGPGTRLTVT.

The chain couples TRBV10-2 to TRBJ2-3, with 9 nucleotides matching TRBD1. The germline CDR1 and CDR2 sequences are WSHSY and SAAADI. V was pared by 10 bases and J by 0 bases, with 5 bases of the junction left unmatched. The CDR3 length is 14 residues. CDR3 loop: CATHGTGSTDTQYF. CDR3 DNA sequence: TGCGCCACCCACGGGACAGGGAGCACAGATACGCAGTATTTT.

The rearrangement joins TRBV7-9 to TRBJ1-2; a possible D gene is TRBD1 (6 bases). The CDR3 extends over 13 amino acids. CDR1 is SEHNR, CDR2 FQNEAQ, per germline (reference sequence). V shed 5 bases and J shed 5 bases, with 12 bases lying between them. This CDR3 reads CASSLQGKYGYTF. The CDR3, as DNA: TGTGCCAGCAGCCTGCAGGGGAAGTATGGCTACACCTTC.

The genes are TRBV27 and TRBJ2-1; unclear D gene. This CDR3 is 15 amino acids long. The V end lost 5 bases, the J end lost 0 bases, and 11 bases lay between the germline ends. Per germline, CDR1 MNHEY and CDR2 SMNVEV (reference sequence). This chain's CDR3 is CASSPRLSSYNEQFF. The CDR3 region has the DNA TGTGCCAGCAGTCCCCGATTGAGCTCCTACAATGAGCAGTTCTTC.

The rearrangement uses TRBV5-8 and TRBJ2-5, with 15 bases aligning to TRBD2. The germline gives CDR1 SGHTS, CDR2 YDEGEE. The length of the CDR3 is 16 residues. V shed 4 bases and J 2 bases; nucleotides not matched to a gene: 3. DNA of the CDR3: TGTGCCAGCAGCCCCGGGACTAGCGGGAGGCAAGAGACCCAGTACTTC. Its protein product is CASSPGTSGRQETQYF.

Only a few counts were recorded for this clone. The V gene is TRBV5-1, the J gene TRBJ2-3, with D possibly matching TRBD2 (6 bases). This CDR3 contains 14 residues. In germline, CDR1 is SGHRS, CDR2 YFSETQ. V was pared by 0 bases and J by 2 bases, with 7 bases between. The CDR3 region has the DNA TGCGCCAGCAGCTTGGGGGAGGACACAGATACGCAGTATTTT. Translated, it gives CASSLGEDTDTQYF.

The CDR3 bases are TGTGCCAGCTCACCACAGGGGAACACTGAAGCTTTCTTT. It translates to CASSPQGNTEAFF. The J gene is TRBJ1-1, the V gene TRBV18; no clear D. This CDR3 comprises 13 residues. V was clipped by 1 base and J by 1 base, with 4 bases between them. Germline CDR1 reads KGHSH; CDR2 reads LQKENI.

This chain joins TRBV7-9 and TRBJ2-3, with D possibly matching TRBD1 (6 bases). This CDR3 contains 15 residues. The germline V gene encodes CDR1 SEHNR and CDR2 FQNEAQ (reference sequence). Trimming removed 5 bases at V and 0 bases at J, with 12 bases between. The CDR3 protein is CASSAGVLSTDTQYF. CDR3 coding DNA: TGTGCCAGCAGCGCAGGGGTGCTAAGCACAGATACGCAGTATTTT. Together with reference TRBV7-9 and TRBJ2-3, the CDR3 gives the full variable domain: DTGVSQNPRHKITKRGQNVTFRCDPISEHNRLYWYRQTLGQGPEFLTYFQNEAQLEKSRLLSDRFSAERPKGSFSTLEIQRTEQGDSAMYLCASSAGVLSTDTQYFGPGTRLTVL.